These 15 T cell receptor beta chains were all obtained from the same sample, sequenced in a study of T cells expressing NK-cell markers. TCRdb reprocessed the 5' RACE reads, with one entry per CDR3 protein and no DNA. The sample yields about 460,000 distinct CDR3 sequences, of which the top ten take up 1.4%. The sample was blood T cells: a sorted CD56 or NKG2C T cell subset, CD4+ or CD8+ T cells, or bulk PBMC T cells (not recorded which). Receptor source: a woman aged 45-60 years in good health.

The chain uses TRBV10-2 and TRBJ1-2. Germline V gene data show CDR1 as WSHSY and CDR2 as SAAADI. The CDR3 runs 15 residues. This chain's CDR3 is CASSGGAVGDYGYTF.

The V gene is TRBV12-3 or TRBV12-4, the J gene TRBJ2-3; TCRdb returns TRBD1, unconfirmable since there is no DNA. There are 16 residues in the CDR3. The CDR3 is CASRATGGRHTDTQYF.

The chain recombines TRBV24-1 with TRBJ2-1; TCRdb's D call, TRBD1, is unchecked because there is no DNA. The CDR3 totals 15 residues. The germline gives CDR1 KGHDR, CDR2 SFDVKD. The CDR3 spells CATARPGTGHNEQFF.

The J gene is TRBJ2-3, the V gene TRBV4-1; absent DNA, TCRdb's TRBD2 call cannot be checked. Germline values: CDR1 MGHRA, CDR2 YSYEKL. This CDR3 spans 16 amino acids. CDR3 in amino acids: CASSQGLAGVTDTQYF.

The chain links TRBV9 to TRBJ2-3; the TCRdb call, TRBD2, lacks DNA for checking. In germline, CDR1 is SGDLS, CDR2 YYNGEE. The CDR3 loop spans 15 amino acids. CDR3 amino acids: CASSVALAGDYTQYF.

The CDR3 loop reads CASSSLAQGLEQYF. This chain links TRBV11-2 with TRBJ2-7; TCRdb lists TRBD1, though no DNA is available to test this call. CDR1 and CDR2 from the germline V gene are SGHAT and FQNNGV. The CDR3 spans 14 residues.

The rearrangement joins TRBV3-1 to TRBJ2-3; TCRdb returns TRBD2, unconfirmable since there is no DNA. The CDR3 is made up of 14 amino acids. The germline gives CDR1 LGHDT, CDR2 YNNKEL (reference sequence). The CDR3 sequence: CASSQRLAVDTQYF.

The chain recombines TRBV24-1 with TRBJ1-2; the D call of TRBD1 rests on TCRdb alone, since no DNA is present to check it. Per germline, CDR1 KGHDR and CDR2 SFDVKD. The CDR3 has 14 residues. The CDR3: CATSDFPGTRGYTF.

The rearrangement uses TRBV6-6 and TRBJ1-1; with no DNA, the TCRdb D assignment of TRBD1 cannot be verified. Per germline, CDR1 MNHNY and CDR2 SVGAGI (reference sequence). There are 15 residues in the CDR3. The CDR3 region is CASSSSRVVRTEAFF.

The CDR3 loop reads CASSQGIVPLYEQYF. The chain uses TRBV14 and TRBJ2-7; TCRdb lists TRBD2, though no DNA is available to test this call. Germline V CDR1 and CDR2: SGHDN, FVKESK. The CDR3 has 15 amino acids.

The chain combines TRBV7-9 with TRBJ2-3; lacking DNA, the TRBD2 call made by TCRdb goes unchecked. Germline CDR1 and CDR2: SEHNR and FQNEAQ (reference sequence). The CDR3 totals 17 residues. The CDR3 reads CASSSLGLAGDADTQYF.

The chain carries TRBV12-3 or TRBV12-4 and TRBJ1-5; the TCRdb call, TRBD1, lacks DNA for checking. This CDR3 contains 14 residues. The CDR3 here is CASSPGTPMVPQHF.

The chain combines TRBV12-5 with TRBJ2-2; TCRdb names TRBD2, which stays unverified in the absence of DNA. Germline-derived CDR1 and CDR2 are LGHNT and FRNRAP. The CDR3 length is 16 residues. CDR3 sequence: CASGFQLAGDTGELFF.

The chain joins TRBV5-1 to TRBJ1-1; TCRdb lists TRBD1, though no DNA is available to test this call. The CDR3 extends over 13 amino acids. Per the germline V gene, CDR1 is SGHRS and CDR2 is YFSETQ. The CDR3 is CASSRTGPTGAFF. Based on the CDR3 plus reference TRBV5-1 and TRBJ1-1, the full variable domain is KAGVTQTPRYLIKTRGQQVTLSCSPISGHRSVSWYQQTPGQGLQFLFEYFSETQRNKGNFPGRFSGRQFSNSRSEMNVSTLELGDSALYLCASSRTGPTGAFFGQGTRLTVV.

J is TRBJ1-1 and V is TRBV4-1; the D gene TCRdb calls, TRBD1, cannot be checked with no DNA. The germline CDR1 and CDR2 sequences are MGHRA and YSYEKL. The length of the CDR3 is 17 residues. CDR3 region: CASSQVPTGAMNTEAFF.